One and the same sample provided the 5 T cell receptor beta chains below, sequenced in a study of shared clonotypes between healthy human individuals. TCRdb keeps only in-frame clones here, not all; method: immunoSEQ multiplex PCR. The sample carries nearly 750,000 clones, 72% recorded once. Sequencing was performed on memory CD4+ T cells sorted from blood. The subset denotes: CD45RA-negative fraction. These receptors originate from a woman in her 30s in good health.

The chain combines TRBV28 with TRBJ2-7; TRBD1 aligns across 9 bases. The CDR3 loop spans 15 amino acids. The germline gives CDR1 MDHEN, CDR2 SYDVKM. V was clipped by 6 bases and J by 3 bases; unmatched bases: 9. CDR3 region: CASSSTGTGNYEQYF. Here the CDR3 DNA reads TGTGCCAGCAGCTCAACCGGGACAGGGAACTACGAGCAGTACTTC. Together with reference TRBV28 and TRBJ2-7, the CDR3 gives the full variable domain: DVKVTQSSRYLVKRTGEKVFLECVQDMDHENMFWYRQDPGLGLRLIYFSYDVKMKEKGDIPEGYSVSREKKERFSLILESASTNQTSMYLCASSSTGTGNYEQYFGPGTRLTVT.

V gene TRBV25-1 combines with J gene TRBJ2-1; D may be TRBD2 (5 bases). The CDR3 is made up of 14 amino acids. V lost 6 bases to trimming and J lost 5 bases, with 14 bases between them. Germline values: CDR1 MGHDK, CDR2 SYGVNS. The CDR3 DNA follows: TGTGCCAGCAGGTCTGCCCGGGGAGACAATGAGCAGTTCTTC. Its protein product is CASRSARGDNEQFF.

This sequence joins TRBV4-2 and TRBJ1-3; D uncertain. This CDR3 has 17 residues. The germline V and J ends were trimmed by 1 base and 1 base, with 14 bases remaining between them. Germline-derived CDR1 and CDR2 are LGHNA and YNFKEQ. The CDR3 DNA is TGTGCCAGCAGCCAAGTTCAGCCAGGTACTTCTGGAAACACCATATATTTT. This encodes CASSQVQPGTSGNTIYF.

The rearrangement uses TRBV18 and TRBJ2-1; tentatively, D is TRBD2 (5 bases). V gave up 4 bases and J gave up 0 bases, with 16 bases separating them. This CDR3 has 17 residues. The germline CDR1 and CDR2 sequences are KGHSH and LQKENI. In DNA form, the CDR3 reads TGTGCCAGCTCACTATTACCCCTAGCCAGCTCCTACAATGAGCAGTTCTTC. This codes for CASSLLPLASSYNEQFF. The whole variable domain, filled in from reference TRBV18 and TRBJ2-1, reads NAGVMQNPRHLVRRRGQEARLRCSPMKGHSHVYWYRQLPEEGLKFMVYLQKENIIDESGMPKERFSAEFPKEGPSILRIQQVVRGDSAAYFCASSLLPLASSYNEQFFGPGTRLTVL.

This clone occurred many times. This chain links TRBV2 with TRBJ1-4; D not certain. The CDR3 is 13 amino acids. Germline V gives CDR1 SNHLY, CDR2 FYNNEI. Trimming left V 10 bases short and J 2 bases short, with 11 bases between. The CDR3 DNA is TGTGCCACCTCCGGGGATACTAATGAAAAACTGTTTTTT. It specifies CATSGDTNEKLFF.